The entry below describes one TCR beta chain. Its binding antigen is unknown. Per-base qualities were not stored, and no clone one base away is much larger. This specimen belongs to a study of blood T cell repertoires in COVID-19 (dated by TCRdb to between 2020 and 2021). In terms of the full investigation: Samples covering the acute and convalescent phases of COVID-19 were provided by collaborators in the United States, Italy and Spain. The dataset comprised deeply sampled blood TCRbeta repertoires from subjects exposed to, actively infected with, or recovered from COVID-19. Where HLA class I and class II types were available, the types were taken from metadata supplied by the sample provider, not from assay-based typing. The prospective study material was composed of cDNA or gDNA derived from T cells, B-cell-depleted T cells, or PBMCs. The repertoires were released in a freely available public database meant as a resource for research on the immune response to SARS-CoV-2. The samples were drawn from two sources: the first 160 participants of the ongoing ImmuneRACE study, and 1,200 or so subjects contributed by 6 global collaborators. A de-identified subject ID, COVID-19 status, age in years and sex were almost always included in the sample metadata. Broad study findings and their caveats: Clinical and demographic metadata were provided uncurated, with the amount varying by source and participant.

A second Seattle source provided samples from volunteer blood donors who had recovered from COVID-19. The collaborating institutions used their own protocols to collect whole blood in K2EDTA tubes. For TCRbeta analysis, collaborator samples were shipped as frozen whole blood, as isolated PBMCs, or as DNA extracted from either sample type. V has 1 base trimmed and J has 4 bases trimmed; junction bases matching no gene number 10. The CDR3 runs 16 amino acids, cysteine and phenylalanine included. The sequence is cut down to CDR3 DNA, 48 bases in frame from base 1. Reading the germline V gene (reference sequence) gives CDR1 GTSNPN and CDR2 SVGIG. TCRbeta CDR3 regions were amplified from genomic DNA by means of the immunoSEQ Assay, a bias-controlled multiplex PCR. Under the source paper's analysis protocol: Nucleated cell counts per sample were estimated from amplification of reference gene primers within the assay. To quantify the absolute abundance of each unique TCRbeta CDR3 rearrangement, sequence reads were collapsed and filtered. For each sample, productive Simpson clonality was calculated as the square root of Simpson's diversity index across productive rearrangements. In TCRdb, the immuneACCESS table is reduced to in-frame sequences with V and J assigned. These tables do not hold every clone; where another copy was compared, an unresolved V gene accounts for under half, and the others remain unexplained. V, J and clone size derive from that table, while D and trimming were established from the DNA sequence. This sample has about 220,000 clones in its table, and roughly 82% of those were observed once. The ten largest clones capture under 2.5% of the sample.

Source material: peripheral blood. The source is a middle-aged man who had recovered from COVID-19. In this chain, TRBV30 is recombined with TRBJ2-7; 10 bases in the middle match TRBD1. The DNA reads TGTGCCTGGAGTGCATATCTCGGGACAGGGGTTTACGAGCAGTACTTC. This translates into CAWSAYLGTGVYEQYF.